This T cell receptor (beta chain) comes out of a study of human T cells and chemical hapten exposure (dated by TCRdb to the early 2020s). Background on the whole study: The libraries were sequenced as a pool, and the TCR yield per sample differed mostly because of small variations in library volumes within the pool. Both TCR alpha and TCR beta chains were sequenced from each blood RNA sample. This study followed changes in the peripheral blood TCR repertoire in vivo during primary and secondary sensitization of alopecia patients to the hapten diphenylcyclopropenone (DPC). Results and caveats for the whole study, not just this receptor: Repeated subsampling changed both the strength of the expansion versus patch-test correlation and the threshold at which that correlation became significant. The number of TCRs above 1 in 1000 frequency did not change with DPC sensitization; there was no evidence of global repertoire structure alterations.

This clonotype appeared many times. Its antigen remains unidentified. Base qualities are not recorded, but no much larger clone differs from it by a single base. Sample time point, as interpreted from the label and publication: healthy volunteer bleed at 6 weeks. Total RNA was extracted from unfractionated whole blood that had been collected in Tempus Blood RNA tubes. Five or six healthy volunteers served as TCR sequencing controls and were bled at day 0, 2 weeks and 6 weeks. Receptors were amplified or captured by RACE. Instrument on record: NextSeq 500. Library preparation attached unique molecular identifiers to individual cDNA molecules for quantitative, reproducible TCR counting. The original methods were these. Samples had a median of about 90,000 TCRs, with a range from roughly 23,224 to 750,000. The Decombinator software suite was used to annotate the V, J and CDR3 of the TCR reads. To make PS versus PT1 abundance plots, every sample was subsampled to the same number of TCRs (28,000). TCRs were defined as expanded if absent before sensitization and observed at least eight times at the 2-week time point. The public reads were quality trimmed at Q25 with fastp and then assembled into clones with MiXCR by TCRdb, keeping productive beta chains. Identical CDR3 protein sequences are pooled into one entry, listed with their most common genes and DNA. The V and J calls reflect TCRdb's pipeline rather than the authors' work. For this sample there are fewer than 50,000 distinct CDR3 sequences; 3% to 4.5% appear just once. The top ten clonotypes cover 5% to 7% of the sample.

Sequencing used whole blood. The source of this sequence is a human donor in good health. Some clones in this sample may be carry-over from other donors' samples.

For the CDR3, the sequence is CASSDIQGVVHQPQHF. The DNA sequence follows: TGCGCCAGCAGTGATATACAGGGAGTAGTCCACCAGCCCCAGCATTTT. The chain employs TRBV10-2 and TRBJ1-5, with a weak D call of TRBD1 (6 bases match). Looking up the germline V gene yields CDR1 WSHSY and CDR2 SAAADI. Including cysteine and phenylalanine, the CDR3 has 16 amino acids. Only the CDR3 region is kept as DNA, spanning 48 bases read in frame from base 1. Trimming removed 3 bases from V and 7 bases from J, leaving 19 bases between the germline ends.